This is a list of T cell receptor beta chains from one sample in a study of cytomegalovirus exposure and HLA in healthy donors. Profiling relied on immunoSEQ multiplex PCR, and the TCRdb table lists in-frame clones only, not all of them. This sample has some 140,000 clones, with 70% to 80% found just once. The sample consisted of PBMCs. These receptors were taken from a woman between 35 and 50 years old in good health and CMV-seronegative. CDR3s include the opening cysteine and the closing phenylalanine or tryptophan. D genes are given only for firm matches. Size is omitted from some rows. Given values are once, few, many or a class for expanded clones.

j_call | clone_size | v_call | d_call | cdr3_aa | cdr3_nt
TRBJ1-2 | NA | TRBV6-6 | NA | CAAAVGGANYGYTF | TGTGCCGCAGCGGTGGGGGGTGCTAACTATGGCTACACCTTC
TRBJ2-7 | NA | TRBV27 | TRBD2 | CASSPQLAAPKQYF | TGTGCCAGCAGTCCGCAACTAGCGGCTCCCAAGCAGTACTTC
TRBJ1-1 | few | TRBV30 | NA | CAWSVRGFGNTEAFF | TGTGCCTGGAGTGTACGGGGATTTGGTAACACTGAAGCTTTCTTT
TRBJ1-6 | NA | TRBV7-9 | NA | CAGRSSYNSPLHF | TGTGCCGGCCGAAGCTCCTATAATTCACCCCTCCACTTT
TRBJ2-1 | NA | TRBV30 | NA | CAWSVLGRLANEQFF | TGTGCCTGGAGTGTCCTCGGGAGATTGGCCAATGAGCAGTTCTTC
TRBJ1-6 | NA | TRBV19 | TRBD1 | CASSFNRGQGNSPLHF | TGTGCCAGTTCGTTTAACAGGGGGCAAGGGAATTCACCCCTCCACTTT
TRBJ1-4 | NA | TRBV27 | NA | CASSLRTGYEKLFF | TGTGCCAGCAGTCTCCGCACGGGGTATGAAAAACTGTTTTTT
TRBJ2-4 | once | TRBV25-1 | TRBD2 | CASSGSGGGAKNIQYF | TGTGCCAGCAGCGGTAGCGGGGGGGGAGCCAAAAACATTCAGTACTTC
TRBJ2-4 | NA | TRBV28 | NA | CASGQRNIQYF | TGTGCCAGCGGGCAGAGAAACATTCAGTACTTC
TRBJ2-7 | few | TRBV13 | NA | CASSGRGEQYF | TGTGCCAGCAGCGGTCGGGGTGAGCAGTACTTC
TRBJ1-5 | NA | TRBV5-8 | TRBD1 | CASSLGTGGVQPQHF | TGTGCCAGCAGCTTGGGGACAGGGGGCGTTCAGCCCCAGCATTTT
TRBJ2-1 | NA | TRBV2 | NA | CASQQGPGGEQFF | TGTGCCAGCCAACAGGGACCTGGGGGTGAGCAGTTCTTC
TRBJ2-5 | NA | TRBV10-3 | TRBD1 | CAISPGQVPQETQYF | TGTGCCATCAGCCCCGGACAGGTTCCACAAGAGACCCAGTACTTC
TRBJ2-6 | NA | TRBV5-4 | NA | CASTPGSSGANVLTF | TGTGCCAGCACCCCCGGGTCGTCTGGGGCCAACGTCCTGACTTTC
TRBJ1-5 | NA | TRBV10-3 | NA | CAISEGGNNQPQHF | TGTGCCATCAGTGAGGGCGGAAACAATCAGCCCCAGCATTTT
TRBJ1-5 | NA | TRBV6-4 | NA | CASSPGRTQPQHF | TGTGCCAGCAGTCCAGGGCGGACTCAGCCCCAGCATTTT
TRBJ1-2 | once | TRBV11-3 | NA | CASSSSRTVNYGYTF | TGTGCCAGCAGCTCTTCACGGACAGTCAACTATGGCTACACCTTC
TRBJ2-3 | NA | TRBV9 | TRBD2 | CASSEREWADTQYF | TGTGCCAGCAGCGAGCGGGAGTGGGCAGATACGCAGTATTTT